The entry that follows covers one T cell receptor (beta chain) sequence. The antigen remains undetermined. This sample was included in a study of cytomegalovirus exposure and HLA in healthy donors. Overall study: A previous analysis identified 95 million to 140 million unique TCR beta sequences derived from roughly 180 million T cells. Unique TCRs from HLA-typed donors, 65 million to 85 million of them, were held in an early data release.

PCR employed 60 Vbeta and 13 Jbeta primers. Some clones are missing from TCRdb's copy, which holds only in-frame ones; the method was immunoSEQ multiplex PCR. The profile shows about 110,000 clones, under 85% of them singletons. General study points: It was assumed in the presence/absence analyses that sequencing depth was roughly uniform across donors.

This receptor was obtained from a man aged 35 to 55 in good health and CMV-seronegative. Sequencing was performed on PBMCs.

The CDR3 protein is CASGPGGEQYF. The CDR3 DNA is TGTGCTAGTGGTCCCGGAGGAGAGCAGTACTTC. The gene calls are TRBV12-5 and TRBJ2-7, with D possibly matching TRBD2 (5 bases). Trimming pared 5 bases from V and 7 bases from J, leaving 9 bases between. This CDR3 is built from 11 residues. Per germline, CDR1 LGHNT and CDR2 FRNRAP.